The 23 T cell receptor beta chains below come from one sample, sequenced in a study of T cell responses to AZD1222 COVID-19 vaccine. Measured with immunoSEQ multiplex PCR; TCRdb has only the in-frame clones, and not every one. This sample has approximately 68,000 clones, with about 91% found just once. The sequences come from peripheral blood, collected on day 0 of AZD1222 vaccination. These receptor sequences come from an adult in good health.

The chain is built from TRBV18 and TRBJ2-5; 8 bases are a match to TRBD1. The V and J ends lost 0 bases and 5 bases, in that order; junction bases with no gene match: 5. The germline V gene has CDR1 KGHSH and CDR2 LQKENI. This CDR3 is built from 15 residues. The CDR3 region has the DNA TGTGCCAGCTCACCACCTGAGACAGGGGTCGAGACCCAGTACTTC. Translated: CASSPPETGVETQYF.

This clone was seen a single time. The rearrangement uses TRBV27 and TRBJ1-1; tentative D call: TRBD1 (6 bases). This CDR3 is built from 14 residues. V was cut by 6 bases and J by 10 bases, with 21 bases left in between. Germline V CDR1 and CDR2: MNHEY, SMNVEV (reference sequence). Here the CDR3 DNA reads TGTGCCAGCAGCCACTTGGGGGCCATCATGTCAGCTTTCTTT. This gives the protein CASSHLGAIMSAFF.

The rearrangement links TRBV6-6 to TRBJ2-7; D may be TRBD1 (6 bases). Trimming took off 1 base at V and 3 bases at J, with 13 bases between the two ends. The CDR3 length is 15 residues. CDR1 is MNHNY, CDR2 SVGAGI, per germline (reference sequence). DNA of the CDR3: TGTGCCAGCAGTTACTACATCCGGGACAACTACGAGCAGTACTTC. Protein: CASSYYIRDNYEQYF.

The rearrangement links TRBV16 to TRBJ2-1, with 8 nucleotides matching TRBD2. The CDR3 length is 17 residues. CDR1 and CDR2 from the germline V gene are KGHSY and FQNENV. The ends lost 2 bases at V and 2 bases at J; junction bases unmatched: 8. The CDR3 loop reads CASSQDGAGGTYNEQFF. The CDR3 nucleotides are TGTGCCAGCAGCCAAGATGGGGCGGGGGGAACCTACAATGAGCAGTTCTTC.

The chain is built from TRBV25-1 and TRBJ2-1; no clear D. The CDR3 totals 12 residues. V shed 9 bases and J shed 5 bases, with 11 bases lying between them. Germline CDR1 is MGHDK and CDR2 is SYGVNS. This chain's CDR3 is CASELAHNEQFF. The DNA for the CDR3 is TGTGCCAGTGAACTCGCGCACAATGAGCAGTTCTTC.

The CDR3 bases are TGTGCCAGCAGCTTAGACCCTATGAACACTGAAGCTTTCTTT. It is translated as CASSLDPMNTEAFF. This chain uses TRBV11-2 with TRBJ1-1; D unresolved. CDR1 and CDR2 from the germline V gene are SGHAT and FQNNGV. Trimming stripped 0 bases from V and 0 bases from J, with 5 bases between. CDR3 length: 14 amino acids.

The chain links TRBV19 to TRBJ2-7, with D perhaps matching TRBD1 (6 bases). CDR1 and CDR2 (germline): LNHDA, SQIVND (reference sequence). V was trimmed by 5 bases and J by 3 bases, leaving 20 bases between them. This CDR3 spans 16 amino acids. In nucleotides, the CDR3 is TGTGCCAGTAGTCCGAAATGGACAGAAGGGGACTACGAGCAGTACTTC. Translation gives CASSPKWTEGDYEQYF.

V and J are TRBV5-1 and TRBJ2-7; D remains ambiguous. Germline-derived CDR1 and CDR2 are SGHRS and YFSETQ. The CDR3 runs to 12 residues. The V end lost 0 bases, the J end lost 5 bases, and 6 bases lay between the germline ends. The CDR3 is CASSLEGNEQYF. The CDR3 bases are TGCGCCAGCAGCTTGGAAGGGAACGAGCAGTACTTC.

The rearrangement uses TRBV7-2 and TRBJ1-6; 7 positions match TRBD1. Germline V lookup: CDR1 SGHTA, CDR2 FQGNSA. V lost 5 bases and J lost 7; bases outside the gene matches: 8. CDR3 length: 15 amino acids. The CDR3 here is CASSIRGSGNSPLHF. The CDR3 nucleotides read TGTGCCAGCAGCATCAGGGGGTCGGGGAATTCACCCCTCCACTTT.

This clone has a handful of counts. This rearrangement joins TRBV19 to TRBJ2-3, with D uncertain. Germline lookup yields CDR1 LNHDA and CDR2 SQIVND (reference sequence). CDR3 size: 14 residues. V was shortened by 1 base and J by 4 bases, with 9 bases between the two germline ends. In DNA, the CDR3 is TGTGCCAGTAGTATAGGACCTCCAGCAGATACGCAGTATTTT. The encoded protein is CASSIGPPADTQYF. Supplemented by reference TRBV19 and TRBJ2-3, the full variable domain reads DGGITQSPKYLFRKEGQNVTLSCEQNLNHDAMYWYRQDPGQGLRLIYYSQIVNDFQKGDIAEGYSVSREKKESFPLTVTSAQKNPTAFYLCASSIGPPADTQYFGPGTRLTVL.

This rearrangement joins TRBV27 to TRBJ2-3, with D uncertain. The germline V and J ends were trimmed by 6 bases and 1 base, with 11 bases remaining between them. The CDR3 loop spans 14 amino acids. Germline-derived CDR1 and CDR2 are MNHEY and SMNVEV (reference sequence). The CDR3 DNA is TGTGCCAGCAGCGTAGCATGGGGCACAGATACGCAGTATTTT. This codes for CASSVAWGTDTQYF.

In regard to this clone: A junction boundary mismatches the germline segment, possibly from a read error. The chain has TRBV18 and TRBJ2-1; the D call may be TRBD1 or TRBD2 (5 bases each). The CDR3 runs to 16 residues. Germline CDR1 and CDR2: KGHSH and LQKENI. The CDR3 sequence: CASSPPGTDSYNEQFF. CDR3 in DNA: TGTGCCAGCTCCCCACCCGGGACGGATTCCTACAATGAGCAGTTCTTC.

The chain has TRBV27 and TRBJ1-2; 8 bases line up with TRBD1. CDR1 and CDR2 (germline): MNHEY, SMNVEV (reference sequence). J lost 0 bases, V lost 6 bases, and 6 bases had no gene match. This CDR3 region has 15 residues. The CDR3, as DNA: TGTGCCAGCAGGATCACAGGGGGGTCTAACTATGGCTACACCTTC. It encodes CASRITGGSNYGYTF.

Written as DNA, the CDR3 is TGTGCCATCAGTGAAACAGACAGGGTTAGGCCGGGCTCCTACAATGAGCAGTTCTTC. The encoded protein is CAISETDRVRPGSYNEQFF. V is TRBV10-3 and J is TRBJ2-1; TRBD1 matches 7 bases. CDR1 and CDR2 (germline): ENHRY, SYGVKD. The CDR3 has 19 residues. J lost 0 bases, V lost 3 bases, and 14 bases had no gene match.

There are a few counts of this clone. V and J are TRBV7-2 and TRBJ2-7; D possibly corresponds to TRBD2 (6 bases). V lost 7 bases to trimming and J lost 7 bases, with 20 bases between them. This CDR3 spans 14 amino acids. Germline CDR1 SGHTA, CDR2 FQGNSA. CDR3: CASNQGGTRGEQYF. The CDR3 coding sequence is TGTGCCAGCAACCAAGGCGGGACTCGGGGGGAGCAGTACTTC.

The chain carries TRBV30 and TRBJ1-4; no firm D call. V was shortened by 3 bases and J by 7 bases, with 12 bases between the two germline ends. Germline V CDR1 and CDR2: GTSNPN, SVGIG (reference sequence). CDR3 size: 13 residues. The CDR3 protein is CAWSGQPIEKLFF. Here the CDR3 DNA reads TGTGCCTGGAGCGGGCAACCCATTGAAAAACTGTTTTTT. The full variable domain, in which reference TRBV30 and TRBJ1-4 provide the parts outside the CDR3, is SQTIHQWPATLVQPVGSPLSLECTVEGTSNPNLYWYRQAAGRGLQLLFYSVGIGQISSEVPQNLSASRPQDRQFILSSKKLLLSDSGFYLCAWSGQPIEKLFFGSGTQLSVL.

The genes are TRBV28 and TRBJ2-7, with 10 bases identical to TRBD2. Per the germline V gene, CDR1 is MDHEN and CDR2 is SYDVKM. V lost 4 bases and J lost 6; bases outside the gene matches: 18. The CDR3 length is 18 residues. DNA of the CDR3: TGTGCCAGCAGTTACCCACATCTAGCGGGAGTGTCTTTAGGCGAGCAGTACTTC. The encoded protein is CASSYPHLAGVSLGEQYF.

The chain employs TRBV9 and TRBJ2-7; D perhaps matches TRBD2 (6 bases). Trimming pared 3 bases from V and 2 bases from J, leaving 9 bases between. The CDR3 extends over 13 amino acids. Germline V lookup: CDR1 SGDLS, CDR2 YYNGEE. CDR3 protein: CASSAGGAYEQYF. The CDR3 nucleotides are TGTGCCAGCAGCGCTGGAGGGGCCTACGAGCAGTACTTC.

This clone was counted only a few times. V gene TRBV14 combines with J gene TRBJ1-1, with unresolved D. Between the trimmed V and J ends, which lost 1 base and 0 bases, there was a span of 12 bases. The CDR3 has 16 amino acids. CDR1 is SGHDN, CDR2 FVKESK, per germline. CDR3 sequence (DNA): TGTGCCAGCAGCCAAGCGTCCCACAGAATGAACACTGAAGCTTTCTTT. Amino acid sequence: CASSQASHRMNTEAFF. The full variable domain, in which reference TRBV14 and TRBJ1-1 provide the parts outside the CDR3, is EAGVTQFPSHSVIEKGQTVTLRCDPISGHDNLYWYRRVMGKEIKFLLHFVKESKQDESGMPNNRFLAERTGGTYSTLKVQPAELEDSGVYFCASSQASHRMNTEAFFGQGTRLTVV.

The chain carries TRBV7-6 and TRBJ1-3; D perhaps matches TRBD1 (6 bases). V was shortened by 10 bases and J by 0 bases, with 16 bases between the two germline ends. The CDR3 runs 15 residues. CDR1 and CDR2 (germline): SGHVS, FNYEAQ. The CDR3 nucleotides are TGTGCCATCACGTCGGGGGCCAACTCTGGAAACACCATATATTTT. Amino acids: CAITSGANSGNTIYF.

The chain combines TRBV5-5 with TRBJ2-3, with D unclear. The CDR3 contains 12 residues. Germline V CDR1 and CDR2: SGHKS, YYEKEE (reference sequence). With 3 bases removed from V and 7 bases from J, the gap between germline ends came to 9 bases. CDR3 sequence reads: CASSWKGHTQYF. Here the CDR3 DNA reads TGTGCCAGCAGCTGGAAAGGGCATACGCAGTATTTT.

This chain links TRBV5-1 with TRBJ2-1; D unclear. Germline CDR1 reads SGHRS; CDR2 reads YFSETQ. The CDR3 has 13 amino acids. With 6 bases removed from V and 7 bases from J, the gap between germline ends came to 14 bases. CDR3: CASIGPPRNEQFF. As DNA, the CDR3 is TGCGCCAGCATAGGGCCCCCACGGAATGAGCAGTTCTTC.

The V and J genes are TRBV2 and TRBJ2-7; 10 bases align to TRBD2. The CDR3 length is 13 residues. The V and J ends lost 5 bases and 5 bases, in that order; junction bases with no gene match: 3. CDR1 and CDR2 (germline): SNHLY, FYNNEI. The CDR3 sequence: CASSSGRGHEQYF. The DNA of the CDR3 is TGTGCCAGCAGTAGCGGGAGGGGCCACGAGCAGTACTTC. Based on the CDR3 plus reference TRBV2 and TRBJ2-7, the full variable domain is EPEVTQTPSHQVTQMGQEVILRCVPISNHLYFYWYRQILGQKVEFLVSFYNNEISEKSEIFDDQFSVERPDGSNFTLKIRSTKLEDSAMYFCASSSGRGHEQYFGPGTRLTVT.